Presented here are 17 T cell receptor beta chains from one specimen sequenced in a study of blood T cells in healthy people across ages. Using a J-beta primer mix together with a sample-barcoded 5' primer, a second PCR was run for roughly 6 to 12 cycles. From the 5' RACE reads, TCRdb called clonotypes with MiXCR, one entry per CDR3 protein. Found here are around 670,000 distinct CDR3 sequences, 25% to 30% of them singletons; the top ten hold around a sixth. Input material: blood. The receptor source for this set is a woman older than 75 in good health.

This clonotype was detected many times. This chain links TRBV20-1 with TRBJ2-3; D is unresolved. Trimming left V 0 bases short and J 0 bases short, with 13 bases between. CDR1 is DFQATT and CDR2 is SNEGSKA in the germline V gene (reference sequence). This CDR3 region has 16 residues. CDR3 region: CSAREVPFSSTDTQYF. In DNA, the CDR3 is TGCAGTGCTAGAGAGGTCCCATTCTCTAGCACAGATACGCAGTATTTT.

This clonotype has ten or more counts. The chain recombines TRBV2 with TRBJ2-1; 8 nucleotides match TRBD1. Germline assignment: CDR1 SNHLY and CDR2 FYNNEI. Unmatched junction bases numbered 12, after V lost 5 bases and J lost 6 bases. The CDR3 is 16 residues long. The CDR3 nucleotides are TGTGCCAGCAGTCCGGTCGGACAGGGCGCCCGCAATGAGCAGTTCTTC. Its translation: CASSPVGQGARNEQFF.

This clonotype has ten or more counts. The chain combines TRBV7-8 with TRBJ2-3, with D possibly matching TRBD2 (6 bases). The CDR3 contains 16 residues. The germline CDR1 and CDR2 sequences are SGHVS and FQNEAQ. V lost 2 bases, J lost 0 bases, and 12 bases lay in between. In nucleotides, the CDR3 is TGTGCCAGCAGCTTATTTACTAGCTTTAGCACAGATACGCAGTATTTT. As protein: CASSLFTSFSTDTQYF.

In its sample, this clonotype was seen a few times. This chain uses TRBV5-6 with TRBJ2-3, with D perhaps TRBD1 or TRBD2 (5 bases each). This CDR3 is built from 15 residues. With 5 bases removed from V and 0 bases from J, the gap between germline ends came to 13 bases. Germline-derived CDR1 and CDR2 are SGHDT and YYEEEE. CDR3 nucleotides: TGTGCCAGCAGGGCCGGGACGGCTAGCACAGATACGCAGTATTTT. This sequence encodes CASRAGTASTDTQYF.

The chain uses TRBV5-1 and TRBJ2-7, with D possibly matching TRBD2 (7 bases). V gave up 4 bases and J gave up 1 base, with 12 bases separating them. Germline-derived CDR1 and CDR2 are SGHRS and YFSETQ. The CDR3 runs 14 residues. This CDR3 reads CASSRGAGSYEQYF. The CDR3, as DNA: TGCGCCAGCAGCCGGGGGGCAGGGTCCTACGAGCAGTACTTC.

V is TRBV7-2 and J is TRBJ2-6, with D possibly TRBD1 on 6 matching bases. Deletions cut 3 bases from V and 2 bases from J, with 11 bases between. The CDR3 loop spans 16 amino acids. Germline values: CDR1 SGHTA, CDR2 FQGNSA. CDR3 protein: CASSFEAGAGANVLTF. DNA of the CDR3: TGTGCCAGCAGCTTCGAGGCAGGGGCTGGGGCCAACGTCCTGACTTTC.

The chain uses TRBV7-2 and TRBJ2-3; 7 bases map to TRBD2. V trimming: 2 bases; J trimming: 6 bases; junction bases outside the gene matches: 14. There are 17 residues in the CDR3. The germline CDR1 and CDR2 sequences are SGHTA and FQGNSA. This CDR3 reads CASSLQAGDGAGDTQYF. The CDR3 nucleotides are TGTGCCAGCAGCTTACAGGCGGGGGACGGAGCAGGGGATACGCAGTATTTT. Together with reference TRBV7-2 and TRBJ2-3, the CDR3 gives the full variable domain: GAGVSQSPSNKVTEKGKDVELRCDPISGHTALYWYRQSLGQGLEFLIYFQGNSAPDKSGLPSDRFSAERTGGSVSTLTIQRTQQEDSAVYLCASSLQAGDGAGDTQYFGPGTRLTVL.

To note about this clonotype: One end of the junction is discordant with germline, which a read error may explain. The rearrangement links TRBV12-3 or TRBV12-4 to TRBJ2-3; 7 bases are shared with TRBD1. This CDR3 contains 16 residues. CDR3 amino acids: CASSPGTVARTDAQYF. The CDR3 bases are TGTGCCAGCAGTCCCGGGACAGTAGCGAGAACAGATGCGCAGTATTTT.

On this clonotype: A much larger clone is a single base away; this may be a read error. The gene calls are TRBV7-9 and TRBJ2-6; tentatively, D is TRBD2 (6 bases). Germline CDR1 SEHNR, CDR2 FQNEAQ (reference sequence). CDR3 length: 16 residues. The CDR3 spells CASSYTIGTGTNVLTF. CDR3 nucleotides: TGTGCCAGCAGCTACACGATTGGGACTGGGACCAACGTCCTGACTTTC.

The table lists this clonotype with a count of one. Germline and junction disagree at one end, which may indicate a read error. V gene TRBV6-6 combines with J gene TRBJ2-1, with 9 bases aligning to TRBD2. This CDR3 contains 15 residues. Germline CDR1 and CDR2: MNHNY and SVGAGI (reference sequence). In nucleotides, the CDR3 is TGTGCCAGCAGTAGGCCTAGCGGGGACCACAATGAGCGGTTCTTC. Encoded protein: CASSRPSGDHNERFF.

Concerning this clonotype itself: Germline is not matched at one junction end, which may reflect a read error. The chain links TRBV5-6 to TRBJ1-6; D is undetermined. Germline assignment: CDR1 SGHDT and CDR2 YYEEEE. The CDR3 is 15 residues long. The DNA of the CDR3 is TGTGCCAGCACCTTGTCCTGGGGTAGTAATTCACCCCTCCACTTT. This sequence encodes CASTLSWGSNSPLHF.

Of note for this clonotype: A much larger clonotype is one base distant, so this may be a read error. The J gene is TRBJ1-5, the V gene TRBV4-3; no clear D gene. CDR3 length: 13 amino acids. CDR1 is LGHNA, CDR2 YSLEER, per germline. The CDR3 loop is CASSQDVSQTQHF. In nucleotides, the CDR3 is TGCGCCAGCAGCCAAGATGTCAGTCAGACCCAGCATTTT.

This chain links TRBV5-1 with TRBJ1-6, with TRBD1 as a possible D gene (6 bases). This CDR3 has 17 amino acids. Per the germline V gene, CDR1 is SGHRS and CDR2 is YFSETQ. Between the trimmed V and J ends, which lost 2 bases and 7 bases, there was a span of 19 bases. The CDR3 sequence is CASSLGVSPTGNSPLHF. CDR3 DNA sequence: TGCGCCAGCAGCTTAGGCGTCTCTCCTACAGGGAATTCACCCCTCCACTTT.

About this clonotype itself: A single base separates this from a much larger clone, so it may be a read error. The V and J genes are TRBV12-3 or TRBV12-4 and TRBJ1-2; 7 positions match TRBD1. The CDR3 totals 13 residues. CDR3 loop: CANSLNRGGGYTF. The CDR3 DNA follows: TGTGCCAACAGTTTAAACAGGGGAGGCGGCTACACCTTC.

This clonotype has at least ten counts. This chain uses TRBV29-1 with TRBJ1-5; no clear D. Deletions cut 4 bases from V and 5 bases from J, with 9 bases between. Germline CDR1 reads SQVTM; CDR2 reads ANQGSEA. This CDR3 contains 12 residues. CDR3 sequence: CSVGGWDQPQHF. In DNA form, the CDR3 reads TGCAGCGTTGGGGGTTGGGATCAGCCCCAGCATTTT.

This clonotype was seen repeatedly, ten times or more. J is TRBJ2-7 and V is TRBV21-1; TRBD2 is taken as the D call from the table, unchecked against the DNA. TRBV21-1 is given as a pseudogene. CDR3 length equals 16 residues. This CDR3 is CASSPRRDRGSYEQYF. The CDR3 DNA is TGTGCCAGCAGCCCACGGAGGGACAGGGGATCCTACGAGCAGTACTTC.

The rearrangement uses TRBV19 and TRBJ2-4; 10 nucleotides agree with TRBD2. This CDR3 contains 18 residues. The germline CDR1 and CDR2 sequences are LNHDA and SQIVND (reference sequence). V shed 5 bases, J shed 0 bases, and the junction held 10 bases outside the gene matches. The CDR3 is CASSFLSSGGVAKNIQYF. Written as DNA, the CDR3 is TGTGCCAGTAGTTTCTTAAGCAGCGGGGGGGTAGCCAAAAACATTCAGTACTTC. Filled out from reference TRBV19 and TRBJ2-4, the complete variable domain reads DGGITQSPKYLFRKEGQNVTLSCEQNLNHDAMYWYRQDPGQGLRLIYYSQIVNDFQKGDIAEGYSVSREKKESFPLTVTSAQKNPTAFYLCASSFLSSGGVAKNIQYFGAGTRLSVL.